This is a list of T cell receptor beta chains from one sample in a study of cytomegalovirus exposure and HLA in healthy donors. TCRdb keeps only in-frame clones here, not all; method: immunoSEQ multiplex PCR. The sample consists of roughly 200,000 clones, roughly 13% of them appearing once. The source material was PBMCs. These TCRs come from a man between 50 and 59 years old in good health and CMV-seropositive. Both conserved end residues are trimmed from each CDR3. The order of the fields is CDR3 protein, J gene, D gene, V gene. D genes are given only for firm matches.

AWSVRGGAGSPLH | TRBJ1-6 | NA | TRBV30
ASRAGTENSPLH | TRBJ1-6 | TRBD1 | TRBV2
ASSPPRQGGLHYEQF | TRBJ2-1 | TRBD1 | TRBV7-9
ASSLGQGIGDTQY | TRBJ2-3 | NA | TRBV5-1
ASSYYETGNYGYT | TRBJ1-2 | NA | TRBV6-5
ASSVGAINQPQH | TRBJ1-5 | NA | TRBV9
ASSQDVAAGANTQY | TRBJ2-3 | NA | TRBV14
ASSRSQTGDYGYT | TRBJ1-2 | TRBD1 | TRBV4-1
ASSEGHTSGNTIY | TRBJ1-3 | NA | TRBV9
ASTVPGGNTEAF | TRBJ1-1 | NA | TRBV6-5
ANQSPGQGAAGGYT | TRBJ1-2 | TRBD1 | TRBV28
ASSQPGEGPYNEQF | TRBJ2-1 | TRBD2 | TRBV4-2
ASGSRGGREQF | TRBJ2-1 | TRBD2 | TRBV6-5
ASSIPGLYQPQH | TRBJ1-5 | NA | TRBV19
ASSLTTGGVRETQY | TRBJ2-5 | TRBD2 | TRBV5-6
AISLGHDGYT | TRBJ1-2 | NA | TRBV10-3
ASSQDIPGVNYGYT | TRBJ1-2 | NA | TRBV4-3
ASSGQGVRIEQF | TRBJ2-1 | TRBD1 | TRBV6-1
ASSLVDEQY | TRBJ2-7 | NA | TRBV5-1
ASSPRGTSGSGETQY | TRBJ2-5 | TRBD2 | TRBV7-9
ASSPRSGANVLT | TRBJ2-6 | NA | TRBV5-1
ASSLKRGYTDTQY | TRBJ2-3 | TRBD2 | TRBV5-1